The clone carrying this T cell receptor beta chain showed up just a few times. Methods used by the authors: Estimates of nucleated cell counts were drawn from the amplification of reference gene primers. Assay: immunoSEQ multiplex PCR; the TCRdb copy retains only in-frame clones and omits some. That table supplies the V and J calls and clone size; D and trimming were determined from the DNA. The sample includes some 83,000 clones, approximately 88% seen only once; the top ten take 4.9%. The data originate from a study of blood T cell repertoires in COVID-19. There are 17 residues in the CDR3. V trimming: 4 bases; J trimming: 7 bases; junction bases outside the gene matches: 10. Germline V gene data show CDR1 as LGHNA and CDR2 as YSLEER.

The clonotype comes from an elderly woman with active or convalescent COVID-19. The genes are TRBV4-3 and TRBJ2-1; 13 nucleotides match TRBD2. Sample: peripheral blood. The CDR3: CASSRGLAGVDKNEQFF. In DNA form, the CDR3 reads TGCGCCAGCAGCCGTGGACTAGCGGGAGTAGATAAGAATGAGCAGTTCTTC.